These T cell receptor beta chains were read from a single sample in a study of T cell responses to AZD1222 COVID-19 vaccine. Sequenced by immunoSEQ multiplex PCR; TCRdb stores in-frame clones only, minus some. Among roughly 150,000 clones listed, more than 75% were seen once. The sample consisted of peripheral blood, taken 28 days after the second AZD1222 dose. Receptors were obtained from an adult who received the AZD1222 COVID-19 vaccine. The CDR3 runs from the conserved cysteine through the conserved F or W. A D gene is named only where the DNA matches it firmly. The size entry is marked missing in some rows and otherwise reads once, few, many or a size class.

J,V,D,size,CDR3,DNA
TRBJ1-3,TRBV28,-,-,CASSIGGSGNTIYF,TGTGCCAGCAGCATTGGGGGATCTGGAAACACCATATATTTT
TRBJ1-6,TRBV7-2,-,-,CASSLGGGYSPLHF,TGTGCCAGCAGCCTGGGGGGTGGCTATTCACCCCTCCACTTT
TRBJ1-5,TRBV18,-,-,CASSGINQPQHF,TGTGCCAGCTCTGGAATTAATCAGCCCCAGCATTTT
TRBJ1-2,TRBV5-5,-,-,CASSFTGEDYGYTF,TGTGCCAGCAGCTTTACAGGCGAGGACTATGGCTACACCTTC
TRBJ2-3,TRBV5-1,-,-,CASSRGLNLDTQYF,TGCGCCAGCAGCAGGGGACTGAACCTAGATACGCAGTATTTT
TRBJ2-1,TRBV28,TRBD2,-,CASSLGGSVEQFF,TGTGCCAGCAGTTTGGGAGGGAGTGTTGAGCAGTTCTTC
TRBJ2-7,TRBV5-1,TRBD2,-,CASSWAGERTVEQYF,TGCGCCAGCAGCTGGGCGGGAGAAAGGACGGTCGAGCAGTACTTC
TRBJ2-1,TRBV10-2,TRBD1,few,CASRRVQGYEQFF,TGCGCCAGCAGGAGGGTACAGGGGTATGAGCAGTTCTTC
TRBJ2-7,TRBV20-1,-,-,CGTPGDYEQYF,TGCGGGACCCCAGGGGACTACGAGCAGTACTTC
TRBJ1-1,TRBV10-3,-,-,CAITETLNTEAFF,TGTGCCATCACTGAGACATTGAACACTGAAGCTTTCTTT
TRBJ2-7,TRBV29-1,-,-,CSVAPTAAYEQYF,TGCAGCGTCGCACCGACAGCGGCCTACGAGCAGTACTTC
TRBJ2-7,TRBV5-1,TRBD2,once,CASRREGEQYF,TGCGCCAGCAGACGGGAGGGCGAGCAGTACTTC
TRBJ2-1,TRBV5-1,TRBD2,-,CASLPGEQRGEQFF,TGCGCCAGCCTCCCTGGCGAACAGCGGGGTGAGCAGTTCTTC
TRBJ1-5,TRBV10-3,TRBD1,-,CAISYMTGPNQPQHF,TGTGCCATCAGTTACATGACAGGGCCTAATCAGCCCCAGCATTTT
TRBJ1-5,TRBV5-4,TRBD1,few,CASSSRQGDNQPQHF,TGTGCCAGCAGCTCCCGACAGGGAGACAATCAGCCCCAGCATTTT
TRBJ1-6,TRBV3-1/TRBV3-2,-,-,CASSQEFTKSSYNSPLHF,TGTGCCAGCAGCCAAGAGTTCACCAAAAGCTCCTATAATTCACCCCTCCACTTT
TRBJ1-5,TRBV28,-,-,CASLRGDQPQHF,TGTGCCAGCCTCCGGGGGGATCAGCCCCAGCATTTT
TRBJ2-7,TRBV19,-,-,CASPGKGSYEQYF,TGTGCCAGCCCTGGGAAGGGTTCGTACGAGCAGTACTTC
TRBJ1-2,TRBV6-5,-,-,CASAVEQGLNYGYTF,TGTGCCAGCGCGGTGGAGCAGGGGTTGAACTATGGCTACACCTTC
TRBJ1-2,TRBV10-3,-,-,CAISWEGDGYTF,TGTGCCATCAGTTGGGAGGGGGATGGCTACACCTTC
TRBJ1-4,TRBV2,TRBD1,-,CASSEQGTGSEKLFF,TGTGCCAGCAGTGAACAGGGGACAGGGTCTGAAAAACTGTTTTTT
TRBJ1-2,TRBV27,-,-,CASSARYGLAGYTF,TGTGCCAGCAGTGCCCGATATGGACTGGCAGGCTACACCTTC
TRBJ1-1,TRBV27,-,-,CASSLSSGGSTYMNTEAFF,TGTGCCAGCAGTTTATCGAGCGGGGGGTCCACCTACATGAACACTGAAGCTTTCTTT
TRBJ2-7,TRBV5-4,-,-,CASVGPSYEQYF,TGTGCCAGCGTTGGGCCCTCCTACGAGCAGTACTTC
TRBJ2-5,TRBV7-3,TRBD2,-,CASSLSGGAKETQYF,TGTGCCAGCAGCCTGAGCGGGGGGGCGAAAGAGACCCAGTACTTC
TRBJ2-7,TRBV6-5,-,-,CASRKKDEQYF,TGTGCCAGCAGGAAAAAGGACGAGCAGTACTTC
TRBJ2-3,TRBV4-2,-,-,CASSQASRSADTQYF,TGTGCCAGCAGCCAAGCGAGTAGAAGCGCAGATACGCAGTATTTT
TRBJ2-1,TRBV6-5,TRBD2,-,CASRAGGSYNEQFF,TGTGCCAGCAGAGCGGGGGGCTCCTACAATGAGCAGTTCTTC